This TCR beta chain was obtained from a study of cytomegalovirus exposure and HLA in healthy donors. Study details: A prior analysis found 117 million unique TCR beta sequences from around 180 million T cells.

In this sample, this clone turned up a few times. Other DNA sequences within the sample encode an identical CDR3. This PCR relied on a set of 60 Vbeta primers and 13 Jbeta primers. Per the study methods: Unique TCR beta chains numbered approximately 80 million in a later analysis, with roughly 9.9 million shared. This table comes from immunoSEQ multiplex PCR, and its TCRdb copy is limited to in-frame clones, with some not included. V and J calls plus clone size are reproduced from that table; the DNA served to infer D and trimming. The profile shows 110,000 to 150,000 clones, around 73% of them singletons. Looked up from germline, CDR1 is SGHRS and CDR2 is YFSETQ. The CDR3 covers 15 residues. V lost 1 base and J lost 0, with 7 bases in between.

The receptor was derived from a female donor in good health and CMV-seronegative. The chain has TRBV5-1 and TRBJ2-2; D uncertain. Sequenced material: PBMCs. The CDR3 is CASSLSTANTGELFF. The CDR3, as DNA: TGCGCCAGCAGCTTGTCCACTGCGAACACCGGGGAGCTGTTTTTT.